Sequencing of this T cell receptor (beta chain) was carried out in a study of blood T cell repertoires in COVID-19 (dated by TCRdb to about 2020). In the study overall: Samples covering the acute and convalescent phases of COVID-19 were provided by collaborators in the United States, Italy and Spain. Deeply sampled blood TCRbeta repertoires from subjects exposed to, actively infected with, or recovered from COVID-19 were included in the dataset. The samples were drawn from the first 160 participants of the ongoing ImmuneRACE study and from 1,254 subjects provided by 6 global collaborators. HLA class I and class II types, where available, came from metadata supplied by the sample provider rather than from assay-based typing. A de-identified subject ID, COVID-19 status, age in years and sex were almost always included in the sample metadata. The repertoires were released in a freely available public database meant as a resource for research on the immune response to SARS-CoV-2. The material from the prospective study consisted of cDNA or gDNA derived from T cells, B-cell-depleted T cells, or PBMCs. General study outcomes and caveats: The amount of clinical and demographic metadata varied by source and participant and was provided uncurated.

The CDR3, from cysteine to phenylalanine, totals 14 residues. The sequence is cut down to CDR3 DNA, 42 bases in frame from base 1. CDR1 and CDR2, looked up from the germline V gene, are SGHRS and YFSETQ. V loses 4 bases at its end and J loses 2 bases; junction bases beyond the gene matches: 6. Whole blood was collected in K2EDTA tubes by collaborating institutions according to the institutions' own protocols. For TCRbeta analysis, collaborators shipped samples in one of three forms: frozen whole blood, isolated PBMCs, or DNA extracted from either of those sample types. About this clone itself: What this receptor recognizes is not known. Base-call qualities are not available, and no considerably larger clone is one nucleotide away.

TCRbeta CDR3 regions were amplified from genomic DNA using the immunoSEQ Assay, a bias-controlled multiplex PCR. Per the source publication's procedure: Nucleated cell counts per sample were estimated from amplification of reference gene primers within the assay. Sequence reads were collapsed and filtered to measure the absolute abundance of every unique TCRbeta CDR3 rearrangement. Productive Simpson clonality was computed per sample as the square root of Simpson's diversity index over productive rearrangements. The source is immuneACCESS, and TCRdb retained only in-frame sequences with V and J called. Part of the clones is not carried over; for the studies checked, unresolved V genes explain less than half of this, and the remainder is unexplained. Clone size and the V and J calls come from that table; the DNA yielded D and trimming. The sample table contains 130,000 to 150,000 clones; only one count was recorded for around nine tenths of them. In total, the top ten clones hold 10% to 13% of the sample.

The chain couples TRBV5-1 to TRBJ2-7; 7 bases in between match TRBD1. Input material: peripheral blood. This clonotype originated in a man aged 50 or older with active or convalescent COVID-19. The CDR3 amino acid sequence is: CASSSTGDPYEQYF. In nucleotide form, the sequence is TGCGCCAGCAGCAGCACAGGGGATCCCTACGAGCAGTACTTC.